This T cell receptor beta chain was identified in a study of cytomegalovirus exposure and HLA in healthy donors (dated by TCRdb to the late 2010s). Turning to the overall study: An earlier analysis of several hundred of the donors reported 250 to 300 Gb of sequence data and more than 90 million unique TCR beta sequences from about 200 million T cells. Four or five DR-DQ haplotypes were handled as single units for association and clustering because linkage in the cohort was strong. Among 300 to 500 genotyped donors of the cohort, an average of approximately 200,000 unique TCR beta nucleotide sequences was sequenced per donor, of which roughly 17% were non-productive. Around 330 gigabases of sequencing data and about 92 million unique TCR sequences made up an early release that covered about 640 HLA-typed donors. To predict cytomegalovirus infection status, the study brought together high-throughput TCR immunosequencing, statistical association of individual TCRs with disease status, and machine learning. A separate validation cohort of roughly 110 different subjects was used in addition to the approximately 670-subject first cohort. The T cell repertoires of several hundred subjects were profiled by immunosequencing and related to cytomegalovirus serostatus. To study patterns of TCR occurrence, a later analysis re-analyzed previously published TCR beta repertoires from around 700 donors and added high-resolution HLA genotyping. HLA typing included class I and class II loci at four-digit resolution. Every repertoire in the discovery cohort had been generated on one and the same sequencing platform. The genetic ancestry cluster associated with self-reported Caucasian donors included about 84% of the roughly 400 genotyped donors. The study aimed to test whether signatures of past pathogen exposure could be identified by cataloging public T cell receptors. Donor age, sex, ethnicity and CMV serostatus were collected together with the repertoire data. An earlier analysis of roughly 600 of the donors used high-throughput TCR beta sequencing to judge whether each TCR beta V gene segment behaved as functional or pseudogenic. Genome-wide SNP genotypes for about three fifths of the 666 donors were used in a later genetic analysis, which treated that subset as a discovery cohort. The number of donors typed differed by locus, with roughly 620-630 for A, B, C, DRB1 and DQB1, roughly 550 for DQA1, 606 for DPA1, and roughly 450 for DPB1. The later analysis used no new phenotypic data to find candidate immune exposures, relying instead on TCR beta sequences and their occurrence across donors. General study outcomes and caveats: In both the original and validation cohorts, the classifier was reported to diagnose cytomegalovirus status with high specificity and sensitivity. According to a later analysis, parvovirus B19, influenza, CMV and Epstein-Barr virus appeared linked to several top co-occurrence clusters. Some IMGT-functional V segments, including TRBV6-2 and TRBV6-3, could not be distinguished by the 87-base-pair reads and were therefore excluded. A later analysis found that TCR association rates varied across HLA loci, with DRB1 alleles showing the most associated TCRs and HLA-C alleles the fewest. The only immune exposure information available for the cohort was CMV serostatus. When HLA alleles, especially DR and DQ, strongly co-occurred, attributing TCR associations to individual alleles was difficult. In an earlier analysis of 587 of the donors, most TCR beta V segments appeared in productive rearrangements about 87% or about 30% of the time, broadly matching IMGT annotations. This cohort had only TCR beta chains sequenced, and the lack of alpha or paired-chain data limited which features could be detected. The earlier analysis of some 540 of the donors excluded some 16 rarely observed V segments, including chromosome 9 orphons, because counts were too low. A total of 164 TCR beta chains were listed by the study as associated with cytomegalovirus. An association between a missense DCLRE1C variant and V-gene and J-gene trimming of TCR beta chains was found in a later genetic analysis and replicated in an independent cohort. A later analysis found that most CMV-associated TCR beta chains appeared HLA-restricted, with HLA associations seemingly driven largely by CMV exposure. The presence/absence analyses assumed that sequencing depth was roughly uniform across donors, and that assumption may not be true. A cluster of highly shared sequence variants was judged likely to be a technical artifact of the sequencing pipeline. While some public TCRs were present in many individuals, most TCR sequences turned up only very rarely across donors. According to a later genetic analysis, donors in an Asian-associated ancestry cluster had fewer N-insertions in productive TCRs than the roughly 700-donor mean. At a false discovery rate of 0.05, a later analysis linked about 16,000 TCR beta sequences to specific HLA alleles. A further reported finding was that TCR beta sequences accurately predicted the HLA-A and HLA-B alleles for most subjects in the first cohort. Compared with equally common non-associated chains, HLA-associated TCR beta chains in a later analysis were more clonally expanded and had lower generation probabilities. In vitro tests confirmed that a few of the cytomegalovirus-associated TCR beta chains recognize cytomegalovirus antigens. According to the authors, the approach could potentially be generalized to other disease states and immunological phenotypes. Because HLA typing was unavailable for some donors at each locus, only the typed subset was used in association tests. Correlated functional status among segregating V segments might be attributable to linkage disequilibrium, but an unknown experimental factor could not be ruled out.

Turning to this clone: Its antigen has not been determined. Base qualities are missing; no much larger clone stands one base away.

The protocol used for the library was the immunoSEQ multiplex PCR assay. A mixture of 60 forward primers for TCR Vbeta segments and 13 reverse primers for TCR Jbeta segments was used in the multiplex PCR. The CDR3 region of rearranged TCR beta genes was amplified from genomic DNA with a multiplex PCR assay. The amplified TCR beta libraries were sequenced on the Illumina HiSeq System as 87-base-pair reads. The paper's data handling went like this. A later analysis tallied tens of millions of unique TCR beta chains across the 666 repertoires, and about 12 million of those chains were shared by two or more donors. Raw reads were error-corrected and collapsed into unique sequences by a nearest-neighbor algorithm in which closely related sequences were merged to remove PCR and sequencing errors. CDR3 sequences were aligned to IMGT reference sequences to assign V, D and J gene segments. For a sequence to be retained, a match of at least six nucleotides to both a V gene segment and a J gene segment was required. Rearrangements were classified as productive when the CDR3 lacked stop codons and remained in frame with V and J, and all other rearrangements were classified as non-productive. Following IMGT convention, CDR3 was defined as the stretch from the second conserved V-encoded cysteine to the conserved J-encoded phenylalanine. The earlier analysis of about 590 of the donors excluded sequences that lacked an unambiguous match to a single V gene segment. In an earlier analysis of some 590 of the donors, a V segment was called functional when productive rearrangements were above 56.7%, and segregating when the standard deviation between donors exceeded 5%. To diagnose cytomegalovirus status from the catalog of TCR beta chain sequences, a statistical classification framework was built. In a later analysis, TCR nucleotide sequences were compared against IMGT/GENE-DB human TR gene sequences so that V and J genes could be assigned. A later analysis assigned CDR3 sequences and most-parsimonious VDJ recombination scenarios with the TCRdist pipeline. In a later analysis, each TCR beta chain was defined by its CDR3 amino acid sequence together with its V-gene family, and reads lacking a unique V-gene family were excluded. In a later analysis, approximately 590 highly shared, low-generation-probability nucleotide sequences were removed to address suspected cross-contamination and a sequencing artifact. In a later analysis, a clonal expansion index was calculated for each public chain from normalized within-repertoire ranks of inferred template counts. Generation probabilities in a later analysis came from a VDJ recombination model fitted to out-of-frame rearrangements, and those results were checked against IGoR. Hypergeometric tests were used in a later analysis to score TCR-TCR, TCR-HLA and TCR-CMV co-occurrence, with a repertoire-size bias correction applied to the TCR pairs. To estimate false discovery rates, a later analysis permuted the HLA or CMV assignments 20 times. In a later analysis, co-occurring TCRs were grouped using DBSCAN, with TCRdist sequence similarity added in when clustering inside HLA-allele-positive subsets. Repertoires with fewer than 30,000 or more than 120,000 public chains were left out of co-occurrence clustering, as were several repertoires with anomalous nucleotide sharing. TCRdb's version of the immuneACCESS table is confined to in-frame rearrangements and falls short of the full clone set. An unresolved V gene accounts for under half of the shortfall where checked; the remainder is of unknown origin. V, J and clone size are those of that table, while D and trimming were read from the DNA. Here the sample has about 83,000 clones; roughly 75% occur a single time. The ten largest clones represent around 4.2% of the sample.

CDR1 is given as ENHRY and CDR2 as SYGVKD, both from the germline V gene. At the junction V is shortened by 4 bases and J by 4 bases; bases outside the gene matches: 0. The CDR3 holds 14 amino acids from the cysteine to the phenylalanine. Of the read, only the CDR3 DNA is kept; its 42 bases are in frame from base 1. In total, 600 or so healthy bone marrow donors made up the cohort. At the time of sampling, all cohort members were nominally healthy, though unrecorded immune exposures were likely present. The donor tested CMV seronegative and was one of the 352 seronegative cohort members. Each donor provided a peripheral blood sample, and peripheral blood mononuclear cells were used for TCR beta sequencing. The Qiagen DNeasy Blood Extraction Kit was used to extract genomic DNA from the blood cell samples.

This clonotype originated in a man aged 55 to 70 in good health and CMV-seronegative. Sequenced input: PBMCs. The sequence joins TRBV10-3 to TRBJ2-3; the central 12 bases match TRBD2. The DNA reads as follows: TGTGCCATCAGTGCTAGCGGGGGGGCAGATACGCAGTATTTT. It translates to CAISASGGADTQYF.